The sequence of this T cell receptor (beta chain) was determined in a study of coeliac disease (dated by TCRdb to between 2021 and 2023). As for the study more broadly: Because high-resolution HLA typing was not available, biased TRBV7-2 usage was examined as a proof of principle. Samples from 30 or so subjects were successfully TRB sequenced, and these included more than 20 paired samples of bulk unsorted intraepithelial and lamina propria cells. Of the 30 or so patients in the full study, some 22 had coeliac disease confirmed by serology and 8 were controls with non-small intestinal disorders. The goal was to describe the TR repertoires of small intestinal T cells in active coeliac disease, in refractory type I coeliac disease, and in coeliac disease treated with a gluten-free diet. Small intestinal lymphocyte fractions from coeliac and non-coeliac patients were analysed in the study using next-generation sequencing of rearranged TRB and TRG CDR3 regions.

Cells were frozen in aliquots of some 500,000 in DMSO/FBS in liquid nitrogen, and a single aliquot from each fraction was used for sequencing. Endoscopy and small intestinal biopsy were performed in all 30 patients in the study. To release lamina propria cells, the biopsy tissue left over after intraepithelial cell isolation was digested with collagenase. The Qiagen DNeasy blood extraction kit was used to extract genomic DNA from the frozen unsorted cell fractions. Notes on this clone: Its cognate antigen has yet to be identified. No much larger clone is present one base from it, and per-base qualities are unavailable.

Findings and caveats that apply to the study as a whole: Active coeliac intraepithelial and lamina propria samples had lower TRB and TRG repertoire clonality than controls, suggesting that diverse T cells were recruited. High-purity fractions were not obtained when intraepithelial cells were separated from lamina propria cells, so cross-contamination between compartments was possible. For the most part, TRB repertoires were private, with most amino acid sequences found in only one sample, and V-gene usage showed no significant difference across disease groups. Published gliadin-specific TRB sequences turned up in about 50% of the 18 coeliac lamina propria samples, compared with only 1 of 6 controls. The authors considered the approach unsuitable for unbiased detection of gliadin-specific T cells, which are scarce and rarely shared between patients.

V sheds 0 bases and J sheds 1 base, leaving 16 bases between their ends. There are 18 amino acids in the CDR3, from cysteine to phenylalanine inclusive. Only the CDR3 DNA is retained, 54 bases long and in frame from the first base. Sequences SGDLS (CDR1) and YYNGEE (CDR2) are obtained from the germline V gene. The method was the immunoSEQ multiplex PCR assay. Using reverse primers that targeted J gene segments together with forward primers that targeted V gene segments, the TR loci were amplified in a multiplexed PCR. The amplified CDR3 regions were sequenced using the Illumina HiSeq System. The study's processing was this. A nearest-neighbour algorithm merged closely related reads to remove PCR and sequencing errors and collapse data into unique sequences. Each repertoire was summarised by clonality and by T cell density, with T cell density defined as TR molecules per amount of genomic DNA input. Public TRs were defined as CDR3 amino acid sequences in at least 80% of unsorted samples, then tested for differential abundance between coeliac and control samples. Each lamina propria sample was queried against a list of over 200 published gliadin-specific TRB sequences. Disease-group differences in clonality and density were tested with Kruskal-Wallis tests followed by Dunn post-tests. TCRdb provides this immuneACCESS table in a form limited to in-frame rearrangements. Some clones are lacking; in checked studies, under half of them reflect an unresolved V gene, and why the rest are absent is not known. For V, J and clone size, that table is used; D and trimming come from the DNA. Within this sample are thousands of clones, with 65% to 75% of them counted one time only. The top ten clonotypes cover 20% of the sample.

The sequence is built from TRBV9 and TRBJ2-2; TRBD2 is a possible D gene, resting on 8 matching bases. Sequencing was carried out using lymphocytes from the gut lamina propria. The label giving this sample's cell subset or site can be read as: lamina propria cell (LPC) fraction of small intestinal biopsy. The sequence came from an elderly man without celiac disease. The CDR3 corresponds to CASSVAGRDRKNTGELFF. The sequenced DNA: TGTGCCAGCAGCGTAGCCGGGAGGGACAGAAAGAACACCGGGGAGCTGTTTTTT.